The entry that follows covers one T cell receptor (beta chain) sequence. Antigen specificity is unknown. A second PCR, run for roughly 7 to 12 cycles, used a sample-barcoded 5' primer plus a J-beta primer mix. TCRdb reprocessed the 5' RACE reads via MiXCR and lists one record per CDR3 protein. The sample lists 1.5 million to 2 million distinct CDR3 sequences, just under 50% occurring once. This sample is part of a study of blood T cells in healthy people across ages. The junction had 10 bases not matched to a gene; V was cut back by 2 bases and J by 1 base. The germline gives CDR1 SGHTA, CDR2 FQGTGA. CDR3 length: 18 residues. Study-wide results and limits: The CMV status of each donor remained undetermined, and this could have confounded shifts in expanded clonotypes. Per million T cells, TCR beta diversity dropped roughly linearly as age increased.

Sequencing was performed on blood. This chain uses TRBV7-3 with TRBJ2-1; 8 bases line up with TRBD2. The source of this sequence is a woman in her thirties or forties in good health. For the CDR3, the DNA is TGTGCCAGCAGCTTAGAGTCCGGGAGGGGTCGGTCCTACAATGAGCAGTTCTTC. It yields the protein CASSLESGRGRSYNEQFF.